This T cell receptor (beta chain) comes out of a study of CD8 T cells in Susac syndrome (dated by TCRdb to between 2018 and 2021). Broadly, across the study: Repertoire sequencing was used to test whether CD8+ T cell activation and differentiation in Susac syndrome was antigen driven. Clonality of the CD8+ T cell repertoire was compared between 11 to 12 healthy donors, approximately 14 Susac syndrome patients and under 16 multiple sclerosis patients.

The junction carries 14 bases between V and J, which are trimmed by 5 bases and 1 base respectively. There are 15 amino acids in the CDR3, from cysteine to phenylalanine inclusive. Here the CDR3 DNA is all that survives: 45 bases in frame from base 1. About this clonotype: Its recognized antigen is unknown. Within one base of it there is no much larger clone, and no base qualities were kept.

Overall results and qualifications from the work: The number of individuals in the TCR sequencing and HLA analysis was acknowledged as relatively small.

RNA was extracted with the RNeasy kit and 0.5 to 1 ug was reverse transcribed using random hexamers. The immunoSEQ multiplex PCR assay, which covers 54 Vbeta and 13 Jbeta segments, was used to amplify TCR beta CDR3 regions. To correct PCR amplification bias, a synthetic template baseline was used for both primer optimization and computational correction. For the original study's pipeline: Reads were annotated to V, D and J genes per IMGT and analyzed with immunoSEQ Analyzer, keeping only productive sequences. Clonality was computed as one minus Shannon entropy normalized by log2 of the number of productive unique sequences. For each patient and control, public and private clones were evaluated among the 100 most prevalent clones. Clones were defined as Susac-specific when absent from the healthy and MS cohorts, from approximately 1,100 published viral clones and from other ImmuneACCESS disease sequences. Clones were called with MiXCR by TCRdb after fastp trimmed the public reads at Q25, and only in-frame beta chains were retained. Under each unique CDR3 protein, matching rows form one entry showing the most common genes and DNA. TCRdb, not the authors, supplied the V and J calls. Recorded for this sample are 50,000 or so distinct CDR3 sequences; about 92% of them occurred a single time. 0.5% to 0.6% of the sample belongs to the ten largest clones.

Peripheral blood CD8+ and CD4+ T cells from healthy donors, Susac syndrome patients and multiple sclerosis patients were profiled using high-throughput TCR beta sequencing. The multiple sclerosis controls were treatment-naive patients who had stable or active relapsing-remitting disease and met the revised McDonald criteria. Bulk CD8+ and CD4+ T cells were purified magnetically by negative isolation, whereas CD8+ TEMRA cells were enriched by FACS. Blood was collected in EDTA tubes and processed within 24 hours, with PBMCs isolated through density gradient centrifugation. PBMCs destined for TCR sequencing were cryopreserved in liquid nitrogen and later thawed in a 37 °C water bath. The sorted or isolated CD4+, CD8+ and CD8+ TEMRA cells reached a purity of at least 90%.

The V and J segments used are TRBV12-3 or TRBV12-4 and TRBJ1-1; the D gene cannot be resolved reliably. The material sequenced was CD8+ T cells from PBMCs. This TCR derives from a human donor with multiple sclerosis. The nucleotide sequence is TGTGCCAGCAGTCTATCTGGGGAGGGGAACACTGAAGCTTTCTTT. Its translation is CASSLSGEGNTEAFF.